This entry features one T cell receptor beta chain sequence. The sample belongs to a study of T-cell memory formation after mild COVID-19. Germline V lookup: CDR1 DFQATT, CDR2 SNEGSKA (reference sequence). The CDR3 consists of 16 residues. V dropped 3 bases and J dropped 4; count of bases not matched to a gene: 7. TCRdb itself ran the 5' RACE reads through MiXCR, one entry per CDR3 protein. This sample has about 350,000 distinct CDR3 sequences, with around a fifth found just once. The origin of this receptor is a man aged 18 to 30 who had mild COVID-19 (a few samples of this study predate the infection). Cell type and time point are not known. Sequenced: PBMCs or a T cell subset sorted from them (not recorded which). The chain uses TRBV20-1 and TRBJ2-3; 13 nucleotides line up with TRBD2. In DNA form, the CDR3 reads TGCAGTGCTAGCGTGCTTGGACTAGCGGGGGCAGATACGCAGTATTTT. It yields the protein CSASVLGLAGADTQYF.